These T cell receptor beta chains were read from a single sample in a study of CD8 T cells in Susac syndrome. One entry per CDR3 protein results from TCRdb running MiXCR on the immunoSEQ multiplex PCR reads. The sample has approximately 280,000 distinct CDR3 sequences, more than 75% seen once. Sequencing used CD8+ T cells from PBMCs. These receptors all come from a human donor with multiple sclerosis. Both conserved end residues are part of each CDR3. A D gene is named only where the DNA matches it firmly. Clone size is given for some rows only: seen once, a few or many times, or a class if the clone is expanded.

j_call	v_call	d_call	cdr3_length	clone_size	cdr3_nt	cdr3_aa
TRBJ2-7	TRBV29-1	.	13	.	TGCAGCGTTGATCAGGGGATCAACAGCGAGCAGTACTTC	CSVDQGINSEQYF
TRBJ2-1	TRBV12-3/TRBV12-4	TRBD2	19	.	TGTGCCAGCAGGGACGGGACTAGCCCGGCACGGGGTTCCTACAATGAGCAGTTCTTC	CASRDGTSPARGSYNEQFF
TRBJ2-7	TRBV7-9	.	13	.	TGTGCCAGCAGCCATGGACGCCACTACGAGCAGTACTTC	CASSHGRHYEQYF
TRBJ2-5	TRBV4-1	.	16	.	TGCGCCAGCAGCCAAGGGTCGGATCGGGACTCTGGGACCCAGTACTTC	CASSQGSDRDSGTQYF
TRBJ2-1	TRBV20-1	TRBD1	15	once	TGCAGTGCTGGGGGACCGGGACAGGTCTACAATGAGCAGTTCTTC	CSAGGPGQVYNEQFF
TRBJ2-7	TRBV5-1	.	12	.	TGCGCCAGCGGCCGAACAGGGACCGAGCAGTACTTC	CASGRTGTEQYF
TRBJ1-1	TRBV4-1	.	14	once	TGCGCCAGCAGCCAAGACTGGGAGAGCACTGAAGCTTTCTTT	CASSQDWESTEAFF
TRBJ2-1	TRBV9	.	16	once	TGTGCCAGCAGCCCCCGGCGGGGGCTTTCCTACAATGAGCAGTTCTTC	CASSPRRGLSYNEQFF
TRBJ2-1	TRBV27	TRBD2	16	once	TGTGCCAGCAGTACCCCCCCTAGCGGGGGGTACAATGAGCAGTTCTTC	CASSTPPSGGYNEQFF
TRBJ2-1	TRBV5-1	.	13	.	TGCGCCAGCAGCTTGGTGCCAGACAATGAGCAGTTCTTC	CASSLVPDNEQFF
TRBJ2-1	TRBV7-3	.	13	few	TGTGCCAGCAAGGGACGGGACTACAATGAGCAGTTCTTC	CASKGRDYNEQFF
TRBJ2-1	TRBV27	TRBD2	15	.	TGTGCCAGCGGAGACGGGACTAGGTTTTACAATGAGCAGTTCTTC	CASGDGTRFYNEQFF
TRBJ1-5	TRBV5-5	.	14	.	TGTGCCAGCAGCTTCCGGGACCATGATCAGCCCCAGCATTTT	CASSFRDHDQPQHF
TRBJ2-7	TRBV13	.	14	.	TGTGCCAGCAGCCCCGAGGGGGAGAAGTACGAGCAGTACTTC	CASSPEGEKYEQYF
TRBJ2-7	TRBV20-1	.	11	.	TGCAGTGCCAAGGACCTCTACGAGCAGTACTTC	CSAKDLYEQYF
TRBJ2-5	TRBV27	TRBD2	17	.	TGTGCCAGCAGTCCCCTTGGGGTAGCGGGAGATCAAGAGACCCAGTACTTC	CASSPLGVAGDQETQYF